This T cell receptor beta chain was profiled in a study of OX40 agonist ivuxolimab in advanced cancers. Assay used: immunoSEQ multiplex PCR; TCRdb lists only in-frame clones, some missing. The table lists about 94,000 clones, around 87% of them singletons. The germline V gene has CDR1 SGHNT and CDR2 YYREEE (reference sequence). The J segment lost 8 bases and the V segment lost 4 bases, leaving 3 bases of the junction unmatched. The CDR3 length is 13 residues. The gene calls are TRBV5-4 and TRBJ2-2; 9 nucleotides line up with TRBD1. The TCR was taken from an adult with an advanced solid tumor such as melanoma, head and neck, liver or kidney cancer. Specimen: CD4+ or CD8+ T cells sorted from blood, collected in a trial of the OX40 agonist ivuxolimab. The CDR3 is CASSGTGWGELFF. The CDR3 DNA follows: TGTGCCAGCAGCGGGACAGGGTGGGGGGAGCTGTTTTTT.